Here is one T cell receptor beta chain with its context. The antigen remains undetermined. The data derive from a study of shared clonotypes between healthy human individuals. Study in general: Two women and three men aged 18 to 49 served as donors.

Here immunoSEQ multiplex PCR was the method, and the copy in TCRdb shows in-frame clones only, minus some. The sample has over a million clones; approximately 80% are singletons. Study findings and constraints: Roughly 4.6% of naive CD4 clonotypes were common to a handful of donors. Although depth was large, rarefaction showed that sequencing of the sorted subsets was incomplete.

From germline, CDR1 is MDHEN and CDR2 SYDVKM. The CDR3 runs to 15 residues. V lost 6 bases and J 3 bases, leaving 15 bases between the germline ends. This clonotype was obtained from a young man in good health. Some clones in this sample may be carry-over from other donors' samples. Source material: memory CD4+ T cells from PBMCs. Stated subset: CD45RA-negative fraction. This sequence joins TRBV28 and TRBJ1-3; weak D call: TRBD1 (5 bases). The CDR3 nucleotides are TGTGCCAGCAGATCCTACGGGACCGATGGAAACACCATATATTTT. Amino acid sequence: CASRSYGTDGNTIYF.